This T cell receptor (beta chain) was profiled in a study of T cell repertoires in cytomegalovirus infection. About the study: Indications came from public TCR beta signatures; they pointed to CMV infection and to a matching HLA type.

The table lists this clonotype with many counts. Each CDR3 protein is one row after TCRdb ran MiXCR on the reads. This table holds around 440,000 distinct CDR3 sequences, about 11% found once. The CDR3 totals 14 residues. Trimming removed 4 bases from V and 13 bases from J; junction bases left unmatched: 11. The germline CDR1 and CDR2 sequences are LNHDA and SQIVND (reference sequence). This TCR derives from a human donor in good health (CMV status not recorded). Some clones in this sample may be carry-over from other donors' samples. Sequenced sample: PBMCs. J is TRBJ2-7 and V is TRBV19; the match to TRBD2 covers 12 bases. The DNA of the CDR3 is TGTGCCAGTAGTACGACTAGCGGGAGTGCGGGTTATTACTTC. Its protein product is CASSTTSGSAGYYF.